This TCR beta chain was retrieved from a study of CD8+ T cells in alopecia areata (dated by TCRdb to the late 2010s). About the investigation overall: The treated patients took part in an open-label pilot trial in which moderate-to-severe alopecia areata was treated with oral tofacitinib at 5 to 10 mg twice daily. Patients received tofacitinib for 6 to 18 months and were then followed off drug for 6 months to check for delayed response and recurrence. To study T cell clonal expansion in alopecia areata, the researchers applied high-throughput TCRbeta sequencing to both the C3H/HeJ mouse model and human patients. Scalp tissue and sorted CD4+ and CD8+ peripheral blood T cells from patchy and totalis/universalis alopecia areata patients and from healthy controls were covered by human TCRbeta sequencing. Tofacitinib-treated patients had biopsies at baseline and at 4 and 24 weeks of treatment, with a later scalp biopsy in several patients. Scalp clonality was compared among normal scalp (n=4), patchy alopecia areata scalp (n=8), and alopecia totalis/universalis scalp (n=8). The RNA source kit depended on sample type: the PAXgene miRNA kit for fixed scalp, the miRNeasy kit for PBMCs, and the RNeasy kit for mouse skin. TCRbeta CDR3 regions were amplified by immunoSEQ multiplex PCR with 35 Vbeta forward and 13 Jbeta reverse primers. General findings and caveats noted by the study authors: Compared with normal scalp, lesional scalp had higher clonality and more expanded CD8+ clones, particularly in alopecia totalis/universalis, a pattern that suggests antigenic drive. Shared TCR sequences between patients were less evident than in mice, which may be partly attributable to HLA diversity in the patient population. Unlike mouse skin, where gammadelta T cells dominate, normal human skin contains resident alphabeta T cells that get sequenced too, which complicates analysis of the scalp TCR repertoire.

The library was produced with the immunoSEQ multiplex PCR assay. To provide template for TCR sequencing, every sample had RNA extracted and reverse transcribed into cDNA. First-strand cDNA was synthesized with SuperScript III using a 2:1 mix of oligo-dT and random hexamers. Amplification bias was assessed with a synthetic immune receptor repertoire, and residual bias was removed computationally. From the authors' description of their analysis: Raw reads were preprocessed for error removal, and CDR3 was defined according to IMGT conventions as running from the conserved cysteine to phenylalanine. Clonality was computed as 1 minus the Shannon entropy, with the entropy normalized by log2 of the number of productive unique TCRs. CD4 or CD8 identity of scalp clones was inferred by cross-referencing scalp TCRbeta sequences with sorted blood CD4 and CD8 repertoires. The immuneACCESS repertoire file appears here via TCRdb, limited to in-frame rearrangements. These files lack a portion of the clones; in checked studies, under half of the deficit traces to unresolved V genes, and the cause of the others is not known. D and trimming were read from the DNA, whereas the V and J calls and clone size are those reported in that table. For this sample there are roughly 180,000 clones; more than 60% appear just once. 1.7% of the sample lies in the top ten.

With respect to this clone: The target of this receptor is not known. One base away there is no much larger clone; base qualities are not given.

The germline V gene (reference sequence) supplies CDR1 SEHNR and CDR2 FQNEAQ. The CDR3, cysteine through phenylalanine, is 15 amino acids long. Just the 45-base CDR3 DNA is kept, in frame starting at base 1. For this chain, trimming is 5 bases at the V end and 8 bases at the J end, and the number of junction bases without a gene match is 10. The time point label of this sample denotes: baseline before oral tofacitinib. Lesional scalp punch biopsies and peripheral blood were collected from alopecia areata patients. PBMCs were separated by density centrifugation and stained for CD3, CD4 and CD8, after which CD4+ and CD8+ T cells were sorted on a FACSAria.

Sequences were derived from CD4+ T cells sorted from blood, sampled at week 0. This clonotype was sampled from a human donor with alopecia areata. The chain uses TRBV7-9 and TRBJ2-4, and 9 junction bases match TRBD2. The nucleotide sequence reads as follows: TGTGCCAGCAGCCACCCTATTGGCGGGGGGGACATTCAGTACTTC. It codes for CASSHPIGGGDIQYF.